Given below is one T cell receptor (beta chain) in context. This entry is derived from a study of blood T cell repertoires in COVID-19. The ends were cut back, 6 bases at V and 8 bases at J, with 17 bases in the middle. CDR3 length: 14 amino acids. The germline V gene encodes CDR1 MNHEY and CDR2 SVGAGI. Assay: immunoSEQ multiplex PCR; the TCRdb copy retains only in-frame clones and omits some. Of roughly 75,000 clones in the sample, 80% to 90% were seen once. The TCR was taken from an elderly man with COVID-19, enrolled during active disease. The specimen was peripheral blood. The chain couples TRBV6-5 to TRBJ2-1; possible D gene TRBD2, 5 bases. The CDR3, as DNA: TGTGCCAGCAGGCGCGGCCAGACCGGGGATGAGCAGTTCTTC. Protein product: CASRRGQTGDEQFF.